Shown below are 6 T cell receptor beta chains from a single sample sequenced in a study of cytomegalovirus exposure and HLA in healthy donors (dated by TCRdb to about 2017). Library method: the immunoSEQ multiplex PCR assay. The multiplex PCR relied on a mix of 60 forward primers for TCR Vbeta segments and 13 reverse primers for TCR Jbeta segments. Drawn from immuneACCESS, this table holds only the in-frame rearrangements with V and J called that TCRdb kept. Clones are partly lost; checked studies trace under half to an unresolved V gene and leave the rest unexplained. The sample table contains fewer than 200,000 clones; only one count was recorded for over 75% of them. The ten biggest clones cover about 0.21% of the sample. Sequenced sample: PBMCs. All receptors derive from a girl less than two years old in good health and CMV-seronegative.

V usage is TRBV2 and J usage is TRBJ2-1, with 7 bases identical to TRBD1. The CDR3 is 14 residues long. Germline CDR1 reads SNHLY; CDR2 reads FYNNEI. Losses at the gene ends were 6 bases for V and 4 bases for J; bases not matched to a gene: 6. The CDR3 coding sequence is TGTGCCAGCAGATTTAACAGGGGTTACAATGAGCAGTTCTTC. Amino acids: CASRFNRGYNEQFF.

This clone has a single count. This chain's CDR3 is CASSQDLAGGPYNEQFF. The CDR3 nucleotides are TGCGCCAGCAGCCAAGATTTAGCGGGGGGGCCCTACAATGAGCAGTTCTTC. The V gene is TRBV4-1, the J gene TRBJ2-1; the match to TRBD2 covers 11 bases. V dropped 0 bases and J dropped 2; count of bases not matched to a gene: 3. Germline loops: CDR1 MGHRA, CDR2 YSYEKL. The CDR3 is made up of 17 amino acids.

This rearrangement joins TRBV5-1 to TRBJ2-5, with 7 bases fitting TRBD1. The CDR3 covers 14 residues. The trim removed 6 bases at V and 2 bases at J, leaving 7 bases unmatched. Germline V lookup: CDR1 SGHRS, CDR2 YFSETQ. In DNA form, the CDR3 reads TGCGCCAGCACCCCGACAGGGCAACAAGAGACCCAGTACTTC. Encoded protein: CASTPTGQQETQYF.

The chain couples TRBV6-5 to TRBJ2-2; D perhaps matches TRBD1 (7 bases). Germline CDR1 MNHEY, CDR2 SVGAGI. The CDR3 runs 15 residues. Deletions cut 5 bases from V and 4 bases from J, with 14 bases between. CDR3 amino acids: CASSLRDSPTGELFF. The CDR3 DNA reads as TGTGCCAGCAGTCTGCGGGACAGCCCCACCGGGGAGCTGTTTTTT.

In this sample, this clone turned up a few times. The chain employs TRBV4-1 and TRBJ1-6; 7 nucleotides align to TRBD1. CDR3 length equals 17 residues. V lost 4 bases to trimming and J lost 4 bases; unmatched junction nucleotides: 10. Per the germline V gene, CDR1 is MGHRA and CDR2 is YSYEKL. The CDR3 here is CASSRPFDRDYNSPLHF. The CDR3 nucleotides are TGCGCCAGCAGCCGCCCGTTCGACAGGGATTATAATTCACCCCTCCACTTT.

In DNA, the CDR3 is TGTGCCTGGATGTACGGGAGGGGTAGCCGGGAGCTGTTTTTT. Protein sequence: CAWMYGRGSRELFF. The chain has TRBV30 and TRBJ2-2; 8 bases are a match to TRBD2. Germline CDR1 and CDR2: GTSNPN and SVGIG (reference sequence). V lost 4 bases and J lost 9; bases outside the gene matches: 10. The CDR3 length is 14 residues.